Listed below are T cell receptor beta chains from one sample, sequenced in a study of vaccination effects on CD4 cells after COVID-19. Using immunoSEQ multiplex PCR, the repertoire was profiled, and TCRdb retains in-frame clones only, with some absent. The sample holds about 68,000 clones, around 80% seen once. Their antigens remain unidentified. The material sequenced was CD4+ T cells from PBMCs cultured with SARS-CoV-2 spike peptides, taken before COVID-19 vaccination. These receptors originate from a human donor who received a COVID-19 vaccine. The CDR3 runs from the conserved cysteine through the conserved F or W. A D gene is named only where the DNA matches it firmly. Part of the rows lack a size; the others show once, few, many or a class for expanded clones.

D gene: -
V gene: TRBV10-3
J gene: TRBJ1-1
clone size: once
CDR3 DNA: TGTGCCATCAATAGAGACCGGGGAACTGAAGCTTTCTTT
CDR3 protein: CAINRDRGTEAFF

D gene: TRBD2
V gene: TRBV6-1
J gene: TRBJ2-5
clone size: -
CDR3 DNA: TGTGCCAGCAGTGAACCGGGACTAGCAAAAGGAGAGACCCAGTACTTC
CDR3 protein: CASSEPGLAKGETQYF

D gene: -
V gene: TRBV6-2/TRBV6-3
J gene: TRBJ1-5
clone size: few
CDR3 DNA: TGTGCCAGCAGTTACAGAACAGGGCGACAGCCCCAGCATTTT
CDR3 protein: CASSYRTGRQPQHF

D gene: TRBD2
V gene: TRBV6-2/TRBV6-3
J gene: TRBJ2-1
clone size: -
CDR3 DNA: TGTGCCAGCAGTCCCCGCGGGACTAGCGGTCCTAATGAGCAGTTCTTC
CDR3 protein: CASSPRGTSGPNEQFF

D gene: TRBD2
V gene: TRBV28
J gene: TRBJ2-2
clone size: -
CDR3 DNA: TGTGCCAGCAGTCAAGCTAGCGGGGGAAACACCGGGGAGCTGTTTTTT
CDR3 protein: CASSQASGGNTGELFF

D gene: -
V gene: TRBV7-2
J gene: TRBJ1-3
clone size: -
CDR3 DNA: TGTGCCAGCAGCTCGCCCCCGGGCCTCTCCCGGGACACCATATATTTT
CDR3 protein: CASSSPPGLSRDTIYF

D gene: -
V gene: TRBV4-1
J gene: TRBJ2-1
clone size: -
CDR3 DNA: TGCGCCAGCAGCCAAGATGGGGCAGGTTCCTACAATGAGCAGTTCTTC
CDR3 protein: CASSQDGAGSYNEQFF

D gene: -
V gene: TRBV9
J gene: TRBJ1-4
clone size: -
CDR3 DNA: TGTGCCAGCAGCGTAGGCTCAGGGGCAGATGAAAAACTGTTTTTT
CDR3 protein: CASSVGSGADEKLFF

D gene: TRBD1
V gene: TRBV11-3
J gene: TRBJ2-5
clone size: -
CDR3 DNA: TGTGCCAGCAGCCCCGGGACAGGGGGACAAGAGACCCAGTACTTC
CDR3 protein: CASSPGTGGQETQYF

D gene: TRBD2
V gene: TRBV18
J gene: TRBJ2-5
clone size: few
CDR3 DNA: TGTGCCAGCTCACCGACTAGCGGGGGGGAGACCCAGTACTTC
CDR3 protein: CASSPTSGGETQYF

D gene: -
V gene: TRBV10-3
J gene: TRBJ1-1
clone size: -
CDR3 DNA: TGTGCCATCAGTGAGGGTGTATTGGGTTTAATCCAAAACACTGAAGCTTTCTTT
CDR3 protein: CAISEGVLGLIQNTEAFF

D gene: -
V gene: TRBV27
J gene: TRBJ1-5
clone size: once
CDR3 DNA: TGTGCCAGCAGTTCCCTACAGGGTTTACGGAATCAGCCCCAGCATTTT
CDR3 protein: CASSSLQGLRNQPQHF

D gene: TRBD2
V gene: TRBV19
J gene: TRBJ2-3
clone size: -
CDR3 DNA: TGTGCCAGTAGTATAGATCGGACTAGCGGGGTCGTAGATACGCAGTATTTT
CDR3 protein: CASSIDRTSGVVDTQYF

D gene: -
V gene: TRBV7-3
J gene: TRBJ2-3
clone size: -
CDR3 DNA: TGTGCCAGCAGCTCCCCCCCGGACCGATACACAGATACGCAGTATTTT
CDR3 protein: CASSSPPDRYTDTQYF

D gene: -
V gene: TRBV6-6
J gene: TRBJ1-2
clone size: -
CDR3 DNA: TGTGCCAGCAGTTACTCTGAGGATAACTATGGCTACACCTTC
CDR3 protein: CASSYSEDNYGYTF

D gene: -
V gene: TRBV7-2
J gene: TRBJ1-2
clone size: few
CDR3 DNA: TGTGCCAGCAGCTTGGGGGTTTTCTACACCTTC
CDR3 protein: CASSLGVFYTF

D gene: -
V gene: TRBV7-3
J gene: TRBJ2-3
clone size: -
CDR3 DNA: TGTGCCAGCAGCTTAGAAGGGCGACTGGGTACGCAGTATTTT
CDR3 protein: CASSLEGRLGTQYF

D gene: -
V gene: TRBV5-1
J gene: TRBJ1-1
clone size: few
CDR3 DNA: TGCGCCAGCAGCTTGGAAGGGATCCGCACTGAAGCTTTCTTT
CDR3 protein: CASSLEGIRTEAFF

D gene: TRBD1
V gene: TRBV6-5
J gene: TRBJ1-5
clone size: -
CDR3 DNA: TGTGCCAGCAAGGGGACAGTTACGGGGCAGCCCCAGCATTTT
CDR3 protein: CASKGTVTGQPQHF

D gene: TRBD1
V gene: TRBV6-5
J gene: TRBJ2-1
clone size: -
CDR3 DNA: TGTGCCAGCGACAGGGGCGTTGAGCAGTTCTTC
CDR3 protein: CASDRGVEQFF

D gene: TRBD1
V gene: TRBV3-1/TRBV3-2
J gene: TRBJ1-2
clone size: -
CDR3 DNA: TGTGCCAGCAGCCAGGGGACAGGGGTTGTCTATGGCTACACCTTC
CDR3 protein: CASSQGTGVVYGYTF

D gene: -
V gene: TRBV30
J gene: TRBJ1-3
clone size: -
CDR3 DNA: TGTGCCTGGAAGTACGGCCTCTCTGGAAACACCATATATTTT
CDR3 protein: CAWKYGLSGNTIYF

D gene: -
V gene: TRBV18
J gene: TRBJ1-1
clone size: -
CDR3 DNA: TGTGCCAGCTCACCTAGGGAGGGGCGTTTCTCTGAAGCTTTCTTT
CDR3 protein: CASSPREGRFSEAFF

D gene: -
V gene: TRBV5-1
J gene: TRBJ2-3
clone size: -
CDR3 DNA: TGCGCCAGCAGCTTGGGTGCGGGCTCAGATACGCAGTATTTT
CDR3 protein: CASSLGAGSDTQYF

D gene: -
V gene: TRBV4-2
J gene: TRBJ2-3
clone size: once
CDR3 DNA: TGTGCCAGCAGCCAAGATGGTGGAGATACGCAGTATTTT
CDR3 protein: CASSQDGGDTQYF

D gene: -
V gene: TRBV2
J gene: TRBJ1-5
clone size: few
CDR3 DNA: TGTGCCAGCAGTGATGTGGGCATCAATCAGCCCCAGCATTTT
CDR3 protein: CASSDVGINQPQHF

D gene: -
V gene: TRBV6-4
J gene: TRBJ2-5
clone size: -
CDR3 DNA: TGTGCCAGCAGTGAAACAGGGAGGGAGACCCAGTACTTC
CDR3 protein: CASSETGRETQYF

D gene: -
V gene: TRBV5-1
J gene: TRBJ2-5
clone size: -
CDR3 DNA: TGCGCCAGCAGCTTGGGACTAACCAGAGGGGAAGAGACCCAGTACTTC
CDR3 protein: CASSLGLTRGEETQYF

D gene: -
V gene: TRBV28
J gene: TRBJ1-2
clone size: few
CDR3 DNA: TGTGCCAGCAGTATTCAGGAAAATGGCTACACCTTC
CDR3 protein: CASSIQENGYTF

D gene: -
V gene: TRBV7-8
J gene: TRBJ2-1
clone size: -
CDR3 DNA: TGTGCCAGCAGCTTACTGCTGGACGACCAAGAGTTCTTC
CDR3 protein: CASSLLLDDQEFF

D gene: -
V gene: TRBV5-8
J gene: TRBJ1-6
clone size: few
CDR3 DNA: TGTGCCAGCAGCTTGGCTTCGTATTCACCCCTCCACTTT
CDR3 protein: CASSLASYSPLHF

D gene: -
V gene: TRBV28
J gene: TRBJ1-2
clone size: -
CDR3 DNA: TGTGCCAGCAGTTTATGGGGGGCTAACTATGGCTACACCTTC
CDR3 protein: CASSLWGANYGYTF

D gene: TRBD2
V gene: TRBV5-1
J gene: TRBJ2-2
clone size: -
CDR3 DNA: TGCGCCAGCAGACTGACTAGCGGGGGCCAGAACACCGGGGAGCTGTTTTTT
CDR3 protein: CASRLTSGGQNTGELFF

D gene: -
V gene: TRBV28
J gene: TRBJ1-5
clone size: few
CDR3 DNA: TGTGCCAGCAGTTCCCTCCGCGGGGGTAGTCAGCCCCAGCATTTT
CDR3 protein: CASSSLRGGSQPQHF

D gene: -
V gene: TRBV11-3
J gene: TRBJ1-5
clone size: -
CDR3 DNA: TGTGCCAGCAGCTTTCCCAGACAAAGATATAGCAATCAGCCCCAGCATTTT
CDR3 protein: CASSFPRQRYSNQPQHF

D gene: -
V gene: TRBV6-5
J gene: TRBJ2-6
clone size: -
CDR3 DNA: TGTGCCAGCAGTTACTCTGGGGCCAACGTCCTGACTTTC
CDR3 protein: CASSYSGANVLTF

D gene: -
V gene: TRBV6-1
J gene: TRBJ1-1
clone size: -
CDR3 DNA: TGTGCCAGCAGTGAAGTTTACCAGGGGAGGGCTTTCTTT
CDR3 protein: CASSEVYQGRAFF

D gene: -
V gene: TRBV6-2/TRBV6-3
J gene: TRBJ1-5
clone size: -
CDR3 DNA: TGTGCCAGCAGTTACTTGGGGGATCAGCCCCAGCATTTT
CDR3 protein: CASSYLGDQPQHF

D gene: -
V gene: TRBV6-5
J gene: TRBJ1-2
clone size: -
CDR3 DNA: TGTGCCAGCAGTTACGTAGCCCGCGGCTATGGCTACACCTTC
CDR3 protein: CASSYVARGYGYTF

D gene: -
V gene: TRBV7-2
J gene: TRBJ2-3
clone size: -
CDR3 DNA: TGTGCCAGCAGCTTAGCTACCCCGATCACAGATACGCAGTATTTT
CDR3 protein: CASSLATPITDTQYF

D gene: -
V gene: TRBV20-1
J gene: TRBJ1-6
clone size: once
CDR3 DNA: TGCAGTGCTAGTCCGGGGGGCAGTTCACCCCTCCACTTT
CDR3 protein: CSASPGGSSPLHF

D gene: -
V gene: TRBV5-1
J gene: TRBJ2-5
clone size: -
CDR3 DNA: TGCGCCAGCAGCTTAAGGGGGGAGCAAGAGACCCAGTACTTC
CDR3 protein: CASSLRGEQETQYF

D gene: -
V gene: TRBV7-8
J gene: TRBJ2-5
clone size: once
CDR3 DNA: TGTGCCAGCAGCTTAATTACAGGGTCGAGGGAGACCCAGTACTTC
CDR3 protein: CASSLITGSRETQYF

D gene: TRBD1
V gene: TRBV7-2
J gene: TRBJ2-6
clone size: -
CDR3 DNA: TGTGCCAGCAGATCCGGACAGGGGCTCGGTGAGGCCAACGTCCTGACTTTC
CDR3 protein: CASRSGQGLGEANVLTF

D gene: TRBD2
V gene: TRBV19
J gene: TRBJ2-1
clone size: -
CDR3 DNA: TGTGCCAGTAGTATAGGGGGGGGGAATGAGCAGTTCTTC
CDR3 protein: CASSIGGGNEQFF

D gene: -
V gene: TRBV19
J gene: TRBJ2-5
clone size: -
CDR3 DNA: TGTGCCAGTACCCCGAACGCAGGAAAGGAGACCCAGTACTTC
CDR3 protein: CASTPNAGKETQYF

D gene: -
V gene: TRBV2
J gene: TRBJ1-5
clone size: -
CDR3 DNA: TGTGCCAGCAGTGTTAGATATACCCAGCCCCAGCATTTT
CDR3 protein: CASSVRYTQPQHF

D gene: -
V gene: TRBV7-2
J gene: TRBJ1-1
clone size: -
CDR3 DNA: TGTGCCAGCAGCTTAAGAGGGTGGAACACTGAAGCTTTCTTT
CDR3 protein: CASSLRGWNTEAFF

D gene: -
V gene: TRBV19
J gene: TRBJ1-1
clone size: -
CDR3 DNA: TGTGCCAGTAGTGCGAGACACTTAATGAACACTGAAGCTTTCTTT
CDR3 protein: CASSARHLMNTEAFF

D gene: TRBD1
V gene: TRBV5-1
J gene: TRBJ1-2
clone size: -
CDR3 DNA: TGCGCCAGCAGCTTGGGGGACAGTACCTATGGCTACACCTTC
CDR3 protein: CASSLGDSTYGYTF

D gene: -
V gene: TRBV28
J gene: TRBJ1-1
clone size: -
CDR3 DNA: TGTGCCAGCAGTTTAAGTCCTGCCCCGAACACTGAAGCTTTCTTT
CDR3 protein: CASSLSPAPNTEAFF

D gene: TRBD1
V gene: TRBV5-1
J gene: TRBJ1-4
clone size: -
CDR3 DNA: TGCGCCAGCAGCTCGTTCGGGACAGGGAAAGAAAAACTGTTTTTT
CDR3 protein: CASSSFGTGKEKLFF